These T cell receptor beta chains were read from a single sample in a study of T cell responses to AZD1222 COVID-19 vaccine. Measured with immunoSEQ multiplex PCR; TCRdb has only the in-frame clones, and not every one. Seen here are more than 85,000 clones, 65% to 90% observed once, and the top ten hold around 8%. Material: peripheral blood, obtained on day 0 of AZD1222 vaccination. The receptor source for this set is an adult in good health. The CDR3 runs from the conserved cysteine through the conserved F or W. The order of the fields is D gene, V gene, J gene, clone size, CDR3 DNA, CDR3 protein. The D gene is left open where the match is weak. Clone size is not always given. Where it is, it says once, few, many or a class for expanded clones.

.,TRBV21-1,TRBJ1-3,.,TGTGCCAGCAGCAAATGGTGGGGTGCGAGGGCAACTCAAGGAAACACCATATATTTT,CASSKWWGARATQGNTIYF
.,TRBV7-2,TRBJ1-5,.,TGTGCCAGCAGCTCGAGCGACGGGAGGCAGCCCCAGCATTTT,CASSSSDGRQPQHF
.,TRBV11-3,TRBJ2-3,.,TGTGCCAGCAGCTTAGAAGGCGGAGTGGATACGCAGTATTTT,CASSLEGGVDTQYF
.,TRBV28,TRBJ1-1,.,TGTGCCAGCAGCCTGGGGGAGACTGAAGCTTTCTTT,CASSLGETEAFF
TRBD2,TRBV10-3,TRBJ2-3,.,TGTGCCATCAGTGGGACTAGCGGGAGCACAGATACGCAGTATTTT,CAISGTSGSTDTQYF
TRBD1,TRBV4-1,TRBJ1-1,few,TGCGCCAGCAGCCAAGATGGGGGGACAGGGCGCCTGAAAGCTTTCTTT,CASSQDGGTGRLKAFF
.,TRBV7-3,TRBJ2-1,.,TGTGCCAGCAGCTTAGCGGGATCCTACAATGAGCAGTTCTTC,CASSLAGSYNEQFF
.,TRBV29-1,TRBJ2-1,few,TGCAGCGTTGAAGAAGGTGGTTCCAATGAGCAGTTCTTC,CSVEEGGSNEQFF
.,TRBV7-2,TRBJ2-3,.,TGTGCCAGCAGCTTAGATAGCACAGATACGCAGTATTTT,CASSLDSTDTQYF
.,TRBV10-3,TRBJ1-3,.,TGTGCCATCAGTGAGTCCGAGTTTGGAAACACCATATATTTT,CAISESEFGNTIYF
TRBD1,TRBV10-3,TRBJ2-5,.,TGTGCCATCAGTGACTCCTCAATCTCCGGGACAGGGGTAACTCTTCCCCAGTACTTC,CAISDSSISGTGVTLPQYF
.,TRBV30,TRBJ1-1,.,TGTGCCTGGAAGCCCCAGCCGAACACTGAAGCTTTCTTT,CAWKPQPNTEAFF
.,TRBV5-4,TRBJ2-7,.,TGTGCCAGCAGCTTGGAGCCTAGCTCCTACGAGCAGTACTTC,CASSLEPSSYEQYF
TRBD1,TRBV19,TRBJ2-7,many,TGTGCCACCAGCCTCCGGGGACAGGAGTACGAGCAGTACTTC,CATSLRGQEYEQYF
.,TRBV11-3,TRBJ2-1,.,TGTGCCAGCAGCCGTGGGACGGCCTACAATGAGCAGTTCTTC,CASSRGTAYNEQFF
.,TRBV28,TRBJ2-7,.,TGTGCCACAACCCCAACAGTTACCTACGAGCAGTACTTC,CATTPTVTYEQYF
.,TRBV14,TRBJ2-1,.,TGTGCCAGCAGCCAAATTTTGGTTTTACACAATGAGCAGTTCTTC,CASSQILVLHNEQFF
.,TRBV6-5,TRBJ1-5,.,TGTGCCAGCAGAAGGGACGGCGACAATCAGCCCCAGCATTTT,CASRRDGDNQPQHF
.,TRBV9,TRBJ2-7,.,TGTGCCAGCAGCGTAGCGGCAGGTGGTCGATACGAGCAGTACTTC,CASSVAAGGRYEQYF
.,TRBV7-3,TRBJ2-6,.,TGTGCCAGCAGCTTAAGCCTGTCCGGGGCCAACGTCCTGACTTTC,CASSLSLSGANVLTF
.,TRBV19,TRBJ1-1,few,TGTGCCAGTGGCAACTGGGGTTGGACTGAAGCTTTCTTT,CASGNWGWTEAFF
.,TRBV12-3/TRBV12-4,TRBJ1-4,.,TGTGCCAGCAGAAGGGGGGAGCGAGAAAAACTGTTTTTT,CASRRGEREKLFF
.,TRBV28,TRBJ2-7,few,TGTGCCAGCTCGACTCCGTCGCGCTTCGAGCAGTACTTC,CASSTPSRFEQYF
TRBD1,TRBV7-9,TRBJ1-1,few,TGTGCCAGCAGCCGACAGGGGCCTTACACTGAAGCTTTCTTT,CASSRQGPYTEAFF
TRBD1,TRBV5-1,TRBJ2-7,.,TGCGCCAGCAGCTTGGGTGGGACAGGGTGGTACGAGCAGTACTTC,CASSLGGTGWYEQYF
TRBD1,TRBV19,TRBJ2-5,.,TGTGCCAGTAGTCTACAGGGGGGAGAGACCCAGTACTTC,CASSLQGGETQYF
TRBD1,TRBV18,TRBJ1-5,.,TGTGCCAGCTCACCGGACAGGGGGGCTCAGCCCCAGCATTTT,CASSPDRGAQPQHF
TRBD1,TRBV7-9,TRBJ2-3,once,TGTGCCAGCAGCCACGAGGGGGCGCGGAGGACAGATACGCAGTATTTT,CASSHEGARRTDTQYF
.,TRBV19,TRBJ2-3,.,TGTGCCAGTAGTCCCCGCCCGCGACAGCGCACAGATACGCAGTATTTT,CASSPRPRQRTDTQYF
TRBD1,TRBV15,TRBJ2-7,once,TGTGCCACCAGGGACAGGGGTTACGAGCAGTACTTC,CATRDRGYEQYF
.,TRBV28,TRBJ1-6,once,TGTGCCAGCAGTTTAGAGGGCGCGGGTTATAATTCACCCCTCCACTTT,CASSLEGAGYNSPLHF
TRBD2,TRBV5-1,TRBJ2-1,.,TGCGCCAGCAGCCCGGGGCTAGCGGGAGAGGAGCAGTTCTTC,CASSPGLAGEEQFF
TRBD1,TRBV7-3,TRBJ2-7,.,TGTGCCAGCAGCCTGGACAGGGCCTACGAGCAGTACTTC,CASSLDRAYEQYF
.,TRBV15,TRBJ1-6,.,TGTGCCACCAGCTCCAAAGATAATTCACCCCTCCACTTT,CATSSKDNSPLHF
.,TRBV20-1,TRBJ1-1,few,TGCAGTGCTAGTTGGGGGGACACTGAAGCTTTCTTT,CSASWGDTEAFF
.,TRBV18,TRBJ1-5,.,TGTGCCAGCTCCCCAGTGGGTCAGCCCCAGCATTTT,CASSPVGQPQHF
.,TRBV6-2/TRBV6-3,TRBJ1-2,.,TGTGCCAGCAGTTACTCGAGAGGGGAAAGTGGCTACACCTTC,CASSYSRGESGYTF
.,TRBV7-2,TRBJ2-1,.,TGTGCCAGCAGCTCCGGGGAACTCTCCTACAATGAGCAGTTCTTC,CASSSGELSYNEQFF
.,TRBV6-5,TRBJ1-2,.,TGTGCCAGTGGCTCAAGGGGTCCCTATGGCTACACCTTC,CASGSRGPYGYTF
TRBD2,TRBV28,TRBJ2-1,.,TGTGCCAGCAGAGAGGGACTAGCGGGACTTGAGCAGTTCTTC,CASREGLAGLEQFF
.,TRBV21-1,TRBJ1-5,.,TGTGCCAGCACCCCGGGCGGTAGCAATCAGCCCCAGCATTTT,CASTPGGSNQPQHF
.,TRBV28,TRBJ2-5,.,TGTGCCAGCAGCCCCTGGGGGGCTAGCGAGCAAGAGACCCAGTACTTC,CASSPWGASEQETQYF
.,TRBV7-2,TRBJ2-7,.,TGTGCCAGCAGCCAACGGGCCGCCACTTACGAGCAGTACTTC,CASSQRAATYEQYF
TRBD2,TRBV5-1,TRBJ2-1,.,TGCGCCAGCACTGGGGCTAGCGGGAGTGGCGATGAGCAGTTCTTC,CASTGASGSGDEQFF
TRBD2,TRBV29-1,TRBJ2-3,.,TGCAGCGTTGAAGATCGGCGGGAGTCCGATACGCAGTATTTT,CSVEDRRESDTQYF
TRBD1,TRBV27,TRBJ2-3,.,TGTGCCAGCAGCCCGGACAGGGTTGGAGATACGCAGTATTTT,CASSPDRVGDTQYF
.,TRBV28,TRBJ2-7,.,TGTGCCAGCAGTCGGGGAACCTACGAGCAGTACTTC,CASSRGTYEQYF
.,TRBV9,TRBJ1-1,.,TGTGCCCGCAGCGCGGGGGGGGGCACTGAAGCTTTCTTT,CARSAGGGTEAFF
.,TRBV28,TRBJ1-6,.,TGTGCCAGCAGACTCTCACTGAACTATAATTCACCCCTCCACTTT,CASRLSLNYNSPLHF
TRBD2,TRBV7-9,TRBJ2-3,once,TGTGCCAGCAGCTTGGGTAGCGGGAGAGGCGCAGATACGCAGTATTTT,CASSLGSGRGADTQYF
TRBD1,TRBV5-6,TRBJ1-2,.,TGTGCCAGCAGCTGGGGTCACGACAGGGGGTATTTC,CASSWGHDRGYF
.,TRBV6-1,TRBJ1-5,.,TGTGCCAGCAGTGTTCGGCAGCCGTATAGCAATCAGCCCCAGCATTTT,CASSVRQPYSNQPQHF
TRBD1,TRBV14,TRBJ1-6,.,TGTGCCAGCAGCCTCGGAGGGGGCCGTAATTCACCCCTCCACTTT,CASSLGGGRNSPLHF
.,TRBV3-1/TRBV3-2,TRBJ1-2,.,TGTGCCAGCAGCCAAGTCCCGGGTAGTTATGGCTACACCTTC,CASSQVPGSYGYTF
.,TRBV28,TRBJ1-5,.,TGTGCCAGCAGGTCAGATAGCAATCAGCCCCAGCATTTT,CASRSDSNQPQHF